What follows is one TCR beta chain and its context. The antigen this receptor binds is unknown. One end of the junction is discordant with germline, which a read error may explain. Whole blood was collected in K2EDTA tubes by collaborating institutions according to the institutions' own protocols. For TCRbeta analysis, collaborators shipped samples as frozen whole blood, isolated PBMCs, or DNA extracted from either of those sample types. The data are from a study of blood T cell repertoires in COVID-19 (TCRdb year 2020). At the level of the whole study: Collaborator samples came from the United States, Italy and Spain and covered acute and convalescent phases of COVID-19. The material from the prospective study consisted of cDNA or gDNA derived from T cells, B-cell-depleted T cells, or PBMCs. The dataset comprised deeply sampled blood TCRbeta repertoires from subjects exposed to, actively infected with, or recovered from COVID-19. The repertoires were made available in a free public database intended to serve as a resource for research on the immune response to SARS-CoV-2. Samples came from the ongoing ImmuneRACE study (first 160 participants) plus 1,254 subjects from 6 global collaborators. Sample metadata almost always included a de-identified subject ID, COVID-19 status, age in years and sex. HLA class I and class II types, where available, came from metadata supplied by the sample provider rather than from assay-based typing.

The immunoSEQ Assay, a bias-controlled multiplex PCR, was used to amplify TCRbeta CDR3 regions from genomic DNA. The paper's data handling went like this. Within the assay, amplification of reference gene primers was used to estimate how many nucleated cells each sample contained. Sequence reads were collapsed and filtered to measure the absolute abundance of every unique TCRbeta CDR3 rearrangement. For each sample, productive Simpson clonality was calculated by taking the square root of Simpson's diversity index across productive rearrangements. TCRdb limited this immuneACCESS table to in-frame rearrangements with V and J called. A share of clones is missing; checked studies link under half to unresolved V genes, and the rest is unexplained. D and trimming come from the DNA, and the V and J calls and clone size come from that table. Across this sample there are about 64,000 clones, with 78% seen only once. The ten largest clonotypes hold approximately 12% of the sample.

From the germline V gene, CDR1 is SNHLY and CDR2 is FYNNEI. Measured from the cysteine to the phenylalanine, the CDR3 is 16 residues long. Only CDR3 DNA remains: 48 bases, in frame from the first base. Study-wide conclusions, independent of this receptor: Clinical and demographic metadata were provided uncurated, with the amount varying by source and participant.

This sequence uses TRBV2 and TRBJ2-7; TRBD2 matches 12 bases in the middle. The sequencing sample was made of peripheral blood. This receptor was obtained from a man older than 75 with acute or convalescent COVID-19. The CDR3 protein: CASSDLAGGDSHEQYF. The DNA reads TGTGCCAGCAGTGATCTAGCGGGAGGGGACTCCCACGAGCAGTACTTC.